This T cell receptor (beta chain) was obtained from a study of OX40 agonist ivuxolimab in advanced cancers. The assay was immunoSEQ multiplex PCR, and TCRdb's table has in-frame clones only and misses some. Of 90,000 or so clones listed, 92% are singletons. The CDR3 spans 13 residues. Trimming cost V 7 bases and J 2 bases, with 11 bases left between them. From germline, CDR1 is WSHSY and CDR2 SAAADI. Drawing of blood for sampling happened at baseline, at cycle 4 day 1, and at cycle 7 day 1. The sample in question was CD4+ or CD8+ T cells sorted from blood, obtained in a trial of the OX40 agonist ivuxolimab. This receptor was identified in an adult with an advanced solid tumor such as melanoma, head and neck, liver or kidney cancer. V usage is TRBV10-2 and J usage is TRBJ1-2, with a tentative D call TRBD1 (5 bases). The CDR3, as DNA: TGCGCCAGCATGGGGACCGTGAACTATGGCTACACCTTC. It is translated as CASMGTVNYGYTF.